These 10 T cell receptor beta chains were sequenced from one sample in a study of monozygotic twins with inflammatory bowel disease. TCRdb reprocessed the 5' RACE reads, with one entry per CDR3 protein and no DNA. This sample's table reports more than 300,000 distinct CDR3 sequences. The sample taken for sequencing was blood. These receptors were obtained from a human donor with ulcerative colitis or Crohn's disease, or a healthy co-twin of an affected twin (not recorded which).

V gene TRBV28 combines with J gene TRBJ2-7; TCRdb names TRBD2, which stays unverified in the absence of DNA. In germline, CDR1 is MDHEN, CDR2 SYDVKM. The CDR3 loop spans 14 amino acids. The CDR3 sequence: CATITSVPSYEQYF.

This chain links TRBV4-2 with TRBJ2-2. The CDR3 runs 15 residues. The germline gives CDR1 LGHNA, CDR2 YNFKEQ. CDR3 region: CASSQRGQNTGELFF.

The J gene is TRBJ2-1, the V gene TRBV11-3; the TCRdb D gene call, TRBD2, has no DNA to confirm it. Germline V CDR1 and CDR2: SGHNT, YENEEA. The CDR3 runs 15 residues. The CDR3 reads CASSSKGPGNNEQFF.

The chain is built from TRBV20-1 and TRBJ2-5; TCRdb picks TRBD1, but there is no DNA to check that call. The CDR3 runs 13 residues. CDR1 and CDR2 from the germline V gene are DFQATT and SNEGSKA (reference sequence). Here the CDR3 reads CSARLTGVETQYF.

The J gene is TRBJ2-1, the V gene TRBV12-3 or TRBV12-4; without DNA, the TCRdb call of TRBD1 cannot be checked. The CDR3 spans 16 residues. The CDR3 protein is CASSRTQGAQYNEQFF.

V gene TRBV20-1 combines with J gene TRBJ2-1; the TRBD2 assignment by TCRdb is unverifiable without DNA. CDR1 is DFQATT, CDR2 SNEGSKA, per germline (reference sequence). This CDR3 has 15 residues. The chain's CDR3 is CSAPTSDRAYNEQFF.

This chain links TRBV10-1 with TRBJ2-3. Germline CDR1 WNHNN, CDR2 SYGVQD (reference sequence). The CDR3 consists of 16 residues. This chain's CDR3 is CASSESGGRSLDTQYF.

The rearrangement uses TRBV18 and TRBJ2-3. Germline assignment: CDR1 KGHSH and CDR2 LQKENI. The CDR3 length is 15 residues. Here the CDR3 reads CASSPAGGKVNTQYF.

The chain couples TRBV29-1 to TRBJ2-2; TCRdb selects TRBD1, and the lack of DNA leaves this call unchecked. The CDR3 has 14 residues. Germline CDR1 is SQVTM and CDR2 is ANQGSEA. The CDR3: CSGRDRTNTGELFF.

This CDR3 is CASSFTEPHQPQHF. The rearrangement joins TRBV7-9 to TRBJ1-5. CDR1 and CDR2 from the germline V gene are SEHNR and FQNEAQ (reference sequence). This CDR3 is 14 amino acids long.